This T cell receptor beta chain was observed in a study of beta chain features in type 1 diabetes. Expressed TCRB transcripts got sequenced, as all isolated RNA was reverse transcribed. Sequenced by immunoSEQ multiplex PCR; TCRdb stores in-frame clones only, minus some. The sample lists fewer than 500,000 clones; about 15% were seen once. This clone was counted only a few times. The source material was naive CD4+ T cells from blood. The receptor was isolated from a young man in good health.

DNA of the CDR3: TGTGCCAGCAGCTTGCAGGGATCTAACACTGAAGCTTTCTTT. It codes for CASSLQGSNTEAFF. V gene TRBV7-2 combines with J gene TRBJ1-1; possible D gene TRBD1, 5 bases. Germline V gene sequence: CDR1 SGHTA, CDR2 FQGNSA. The V end was cut by 3 bases, the J end by 2 bases, with 10 bases between. The CDR3 totals 14 residues.